This paragraph covers one TCR beta chain sequence. TCRdb's table, derived via immunoSEQ multiplex PCR, lists solely in-frame clones and lacks some. The table has some 10,000 clones, over 50% seen once. The sample comes from a study of T cells in tumors after PD-1 blockade. Trimming removed 1 base from V and 2 bases from J, with 5 bases in between. The germline V gene encodes CDR1 SEHNR and CDR2 FQNEAQ (reference sequence). The CDR3 runs 13 residues. The sample in question was tumor tissue, obtained after anti-PD-1 treatment. V gene TRBV7-9 combines with J gene TRBJ1-2, with D hard to call. This receptor was obtained from a human donor with basal cell carcinoma. CDR3 sequence (DNA): TGTGCCAGCAGCTTAGGGCAGAACTATGGCTACACCTTC. Its protein is CASSLGQNYGYTF. Based on the CDR3 plus reference TRBV7-9 and TRBJ1-2, the full variable domain is DTGVSQNPRHKITKRGQNVTFRCDPISEHNRLYWYRQTLGQGPEFLTYFQNEAQLEKSRLLSDRFSAERPKGSFSTLEIQRTEQGDSAMYLCASSLGQNYGYTFGSGTRLTVV.